A selection of T cell receptor beta chains follows, all from one sample in a study of CD8 T cells in Susac syndrome. TCRdb redid the calling of the immunoSEQ multiplex PCR reads with MiXCR, one entry per CDR3 protein. The sample records 200,000 to 250,000 distinct CDR3 sequences, around 90% being singletons. Sequenced sample: CD8+ T cells from PBMCs. The receptors were gathered from a human donor with multiple sclerosis. Both conserved end residues are part of each CDR3.

V gene | CDR3 protein
TRBV18 | CASSPTGTLSSYNEQFF
TRBV10-2 | CATTGLLSETQYF
TRBV12-3/TRBV12-4 | CASSLGTGAKNIQYF
TRBV6-6 | CATSRASNYGYTF
TRBV7-9 | CASSTRLTGELFF
TRBV7-2 | CASSYRDLLNYEQYF
TRBV6-5 | CASSYSWQGAPPAAPYEQYF
TRBV27 | CASSPTGSGSQPQHF
TRBV9 | CASSQVPNQPQHF
TRBV27 | CASSLSSGRGPYEQYF
TRBV9 | CASSVEGGGSYNEQFF
TRBV6-1 | CASGVRDLYEQYF
TRBV19 | CASTPGGPYEQYF
TRBV10-3 | CAISELAGGLIRTNEQFF
TRBV6-5 | CASSYDRQGRTEAFF
TRBV3-1 | CASSPDPRTGTSYEQYF